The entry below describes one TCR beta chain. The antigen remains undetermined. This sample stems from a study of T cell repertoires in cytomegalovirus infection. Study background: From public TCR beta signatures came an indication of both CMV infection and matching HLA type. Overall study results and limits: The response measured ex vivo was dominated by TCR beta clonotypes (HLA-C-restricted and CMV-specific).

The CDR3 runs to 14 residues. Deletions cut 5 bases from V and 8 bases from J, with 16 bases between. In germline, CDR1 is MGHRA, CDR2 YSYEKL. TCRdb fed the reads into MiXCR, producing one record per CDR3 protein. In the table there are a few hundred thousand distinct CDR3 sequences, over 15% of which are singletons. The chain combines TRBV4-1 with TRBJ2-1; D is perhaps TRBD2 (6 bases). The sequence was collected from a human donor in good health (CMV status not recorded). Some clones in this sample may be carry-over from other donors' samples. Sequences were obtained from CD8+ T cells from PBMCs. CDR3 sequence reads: CASSSQYREDEQFF. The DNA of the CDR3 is TGCGCCAGCAGCTCCCAATATAGGGAGGATGAGCAGTTCTTC.